The entry that follows covers one T cell receptor beta chain sequence. The antigen remains undetermined. 60 Vbeta and 13 Jbeta primers were used in PCR. The data were produced by immunoSEQ multiplex PCR, yet TCRdb's version contains in-frame clones alone and is incomplete. The sample carries fewer than 200,000 clones, approximately 9.5% recorded once. This sample is drawn from a study of cytomegalovirus exposure and HLA in healthy donors. Overall study results and limits: Donors were assumed by presence/absence analyses to have roughly uniform sequencing depth.

Healthy individuals who donated bone marrow served as the donors. Between the trimmed V and J ends, which lost 7 bases and 8 bases, there was a span of 20 bases. CDR3 length: 14 residues. Germline CDR1 reads SQVTM; CDR2 reads ANQGSEA. This receptor was identified in a woman between 25 and 40 years old in good health and CMV-seropositive. The specimen sequenced was PBMCs. The V gene is TRBV29-1, the J gene TRBJ2-2; no clear D gene. CDR3 nucleotides: TGCAGCGCGGTCCTAGGCCTGTTTTCTGGGGAGCTGTTTTTT. Translating gives CSAVLGLFSGELFF.